Listed here are 17 T cell receptor beta chains from one sample, sequenced in a study of neurological immune-mediated disorders. Via MiXCR, TCRdb re-called the 5' RACE reads, giving one row per CDR3 protein. The table records tens of thousands of distinct CDR3 sequences, about 2.3% of them present only once. Sample: PBMCs. The origin of the receptors is a man in his fifties or sixties with multiple sclerosis.

This clonotype was detected many times. The genes are TRBV20-1 and TRBJ2-1, with 8 bases fitting TRBD1. The V gene's germline CDR1 is DFQATT and CDR2 SNEGSKA (reference sequence). The CDR3 runs 13 residues. The V gene end was trimmed by 6 bases and the J gene end by 5 bases; junction bases not matched to a gene: 6. CDR3 in amino acids: CSAPDRENNEQFF. In nucleotides, the CDR3 is TGCAGTGCACCGGACAGGGAAAACAATGAGCAGTTCTTC.

This clonotype was found many times. This rearrangement joins TRBV12-3 or TRBV12-4 to TRBJ2-3, with unresolved D. Trimming left V 3 bases short and J 4 bases short, with 11 bases between. The CDR3 spans 14 residues. The chain's CDR3 is CASSFGPTSDTQYF. The DNA of the CDR3 is TGTGCCAGCAGTTTTGGGCCTACTTCAGATACGCAGTATTTT.

This clonotype has a count of ten or more. V is TRBV28 and J is TRBJ1-3; D is possibly TRBD1 (5 bases). The V gene lost 6 bases and the J gene lost 1 base, with 19 bases spanning the gap. The CDR3 runs to 17 residues. Germline CDR1 reads MDHEN; CDR2 reads SYDVKM. DNA of the CDR3: TGTGCCAGCAGCTCTTGGGACCGATCAGTGTCTGGAAACACCATATATTTT. Its translation is CASSSWDRSVSGNTIYF.

In its sample, this clonotype was seen many times. V is TRBV6-1 and J is TRBJ2-7, with D uncertain. This CDR3 spans 16 amino acids. V was cut by 3 bases and J by 4 bases, with 19 bases left in between. Germline loops: CDR1 MNHNS, CDR2 SASEGT. CDR3 sequence: CASSDSRAPSRYEQYF. The CDR3 region has the DNA TGTGCCAGCAGTGACTCAAGGGCCCCATCACGGTACGAGCAGTACTTC.

A few counts support this clonotype. At one of its ends the junction is not consistent with the germline gene, which may arise from a read error. V gene TRBV27 combines with J gene TRBJ1-5; D remains unclear. Germline V lookup: CDR1 MNHEY, CDR2 SMNVEV (reference sequence). CDR3 length equals 14 residues. Here the CDR3 DNA reads TGTGCCAGCAGTCTATACAGTAGCAATCAGCCCCAGAATTTT. Translating it yields CASSLYSSNQPQNF.

In its sample, this clonotype was seen many times. This sequence joins TRBV6-2 or TRBV6-3 and TRBJ1-1, with TRBD1 matching over 10 bases. Germline V gene data show CDR1 as MNHEY and CDR2 as SVGEGT. The junction had 17 bases not matched to a gene; V was cut back by 5 bases and J by 5 bases. The CDR3 consists of 18 residues. CDR3 bases: TGTGCCAGCAGTCAGAGGGACAGGGGTCTTTTTAGGAGTACTGAAGCTTTCTTT. It translates to CASSQRDRGLFRSTEAFF.

The table lists this clonotype with many counts. The rearrangement joins TRBV7-2 to TRBJ1-2; D call uncertain. The germline CDR1 and CDR2 sequences are SGHTA and FQGNSA. This CDR3 has 13 residues. V lost 3 bases and J lost 1, with 6 bases in between. The CDR3 reads CASSLEGNYGYTF. For the CDR3, the DNA is TGTGCCAGCAGCTTGGAGGGTAACTATGGCTACACCTTC.

This clonotype occurred many times. The rearrangement joins TRBV3-1 to TRBJ2-7; D is perhaps TRBD2 (6 bases). There are 16 residues in the CDR3. The ends were cut back, 3 bases at V and 1 base at J, with 16 bases in the middle. The germline CDR1 and CDR2 sequences are LGHDT and YNNKEL (reference sequence). CDR3 bases: TGTGCCAGCAGCCATGGGCGGGGACTCCGATCCTACGAGCAGTACTTC. As protein: CASSHGRGLRSYEQYF.

This clonotype was counted ten times or more. The CDR3 DNA reads TGTGCCAGCAGCCAATGGGACGGTATCTACGAGCAGTACTTC. Translating it yields CASSQWDGIYEQYF. This rearrangement joins TRBV3-1 to TRBJ2-7; either TRBD1 or TRBD2 may supply D (5 bases each). The CDR3 has 14 amino acids. The V end was cut by 2 bases, the J end by 3 bases, with 11 bases between. The germline V gene encodes CDR1 LGHDT and CDR2 YNNKEL (reference sequence).

This clonotype occurred many times. The rearrangement joins TRBV20-1 to TRBJ2-1, with D uncertain. The V and J ends lost 0 bases and 0 bases respectively, with 9 bases between them. Per the germline V gene, CDR1 is DFQATT and CDR2 is SNEGSKA (reference sequence). The CDR3 is 15 residues long. The CDR3 loop is CSARDGSYSYNEQFF. As DNA, the CDR3 is TGCAGTGCTAGAGATGGGTCCTACTCCTACAATGAGCAGTTCTTC.

This clonotype has ten or more counts. The chain has TRBV6-2 or TRBV6-3 and TRBJ2-3; tentatively, D is TRBD1 or TRBD2 (5 bases each). The CDR3 extends over 15 amino acids. Germline V gene lookup returns CDR1 MNHEY and CDR2 SVGEGT. The V and J ends lost 0 bases and 2 bases respectively, with 9 bases between them. As DNA, the CDR3 is TGTGCCAGCAGTTACTCGAGGGGAAACACAGATACGCAGTATTTT. Its protein is CASSYSRGNTDTQYF.

At least ten counts were recorded for this clonotype. This chain connects TRBV7-8 to TRBJ1-2, with D possibly TRBD1 on 5 matching bases. The CDR3 extends over 14 amino acids. The germline gives CDR1 SGHVS, CDR2 FQNEAQ. Trimming shortened V by 3 bases and J by 4 bases, and 12 bases separated the two germline ends. The DNA for the CDR3 is TGTGCCAGCAGCTTGGGGCAGGTAGTCTATGGCTACACCTTC. Protein product: CASSLGQVVYGYTF.

This clonotype was detected ten times or more. The CDR3 spells CASSGAETYEQYF. The CDR3 nucleotides are TGTGCCAGCAGTGGTGCGGAGACCTACGAGCAGTACTTC. This sequence joins TRBV2 and TRBJ2-7, with D uncertain. V was clipped by 4 bases and J by 2 bases, with 9 bases between them. The CDR3 runs to 13 residues. In germline, CDR1 is SNHLY, CDR2 FYNNEI.

This clonotype occurred many times. This CDR3 reads CASGPSRDTQYF. The CDR3, as DNA: TGTGCCAGCGGACCCTCGAGAGATACGCAGTATTTT. V usage is TRBV6-2 or TRBV6-3 and J usage is TRBJ2-3, with D unclear. Germline CDR1 and CDR2: MNHEY and SVGEGT. The CDR3 totals 12 residues. The V and J ends lost 8 bases and 5 bases respectively, with 11 bases between them.

Worth noting for this clonotype: The final CDR3 position lacks the conserved phenylalanine or tryptophan, pointing to a likely read error. The V and J genes are TRBV3-1 and TRBJ2-7; TRBD2 agrees at 7 bases. The CDR3 length is 16 residues. V lost 1 base to trimming and J lost 4 bases; unmatched junction nucleotides: 10. Germline loops: CDR1 LGHDT, CDR2 YNNKEL (reference sequence). In nucleotides, the CDR3 is TGTGCCAGCAGCCAAGGAAAGACTAGCATCGTGTACGAGCAGTACTTA. Protein sequence: CASSQGKTSIVYEQYL.

This clonotype was picked up a small number of times. This chain connects TRBV20-1 to TRBJ2-7; D assignment may be TRBD1 or TRBD2 (5 bases each). V was shortened by 3 bases and J by 5 bases, with 11 bases between the two germline ends. The germline V gene encodes CDR1 DFQATT and CDR2 SNEGSKA (reference sequence). The CDR3 has 12 residues. CDR3 sequence: CSASRLGDEQYF. In DNA form, the CDR3 reads TGCAGTGCTAGTAGATTGGGGGACGAGCAGTACTTC.

This clonotype was seen at least ten times. The chain combines TRBV7-8 with TRBJ1-1; D is possibly TRBD1 (6 bases). Germline-derived CDR1 and CDR2 are SGHVS and FQNEAQ. The V gene lost 5 bases and the J gene lost 0 bases, with 10 bases spanning the gap. The CDR3 is 14 residues long. CDR3 amino acids: CASSPGTLNTEAFF. CDR3 coding DNA: TGTGCCAGCAGCCCAGGGACACTGAACACTGAAGCTTTCTTT.